The next 27 T cell receptor beta chains were all read from a single sample in a study of control samples from healthy donors and cancer patients. Only in-frame clones appear in the TCRdb table, and some are missing; sequencing was by immunoSEQ multiplex PCR. The sample yields around 140,000 clones, about 90% seen once. Sequenced input: blood. These receptors all stem from a woman aged 45-65 years in good health.

The chain recombines TRBV2 with TRBJ1-4; D not certain. The CDR3 is 15 amino acids. Germline CDR1 SNHLY, CDR2 FYNNEI. Trimming pared 0 bases from V and 7 bases from J, leaving 12 bases between. The CDR3 DNA sequence: TGTGCCAGCAGTGAAGCCCGGGTTCTGTCTGAAAAACTGTTTTTT. Translated, it gives CASSEARVLSEKLFF. Full variable domain (missing parts from reference TRBV2 and TRBJ1-4): EPEVTQTPSHQVTQMGQEVILRCVPISNHLYFYWYRQILGQKVEFLVSFYNNEISEKSEIFDDQFSVERPDGSNFTLKIRSTKLEDSAMYFCASSEARVLSEKLFFGSGTQLSVL.

V usage is TRBV24-1 and J usage is TRBJ2-1, with 8 bases identical to TRBD2. Germline trimming cut 4 bases from V and 9 bases from J; bases unmatched to any gene: 10. Germline-derived CDR1 and CDR2 are KGHDR and SFDVKD. The CDR3 contains 15 residues. In DNA form, the CDR3 reads TGTGCCACCAGTGACACTCTGGGACTAGGGCCTGAGCAGTTCTTC. Translation gives CATSDTLGLGPEQFF.

Comments on this clone: This sample includes further DNA sequences coding for the same CDR3. The chain is built from TRBV2 and TRBJ1-6; 8 bases map to TRBD1. Germline V gene lookup returns CDR1 SNHLY and CDR2 FYNNEI. CDR3 length equals 13 residues. Trimming at V came to 4 bases and at J to 7 bases, leaving 0 bases not matched to a gene. CDR3 residues: CASSGQGNSPLHF. The CDR3 DNA follows: TGTGCCAGCAGTGGACAGGGGAATTCACCCCTCCACTTT. The whole variable domain, filled in from reference TRBV2 and TRBJ1-6, reads EPEVTQTPSHQVTQMGQEVILRCVPISNHLYFYWYRQILGQKVEFLVSFYNNEISEKSEIFDDQFSVERPDGSNFTLKIRSTKLEDSAMYFCASSGQGNSPLHFGNGTRLTVT.

The chain combines TRBV6-5 with TRBJ2-3; D possibly uses TRBD1 or TRBD2 (5 bases each). Germline CDR1 MNHEY, CDR2 SVGAGI. This CDR3 is built from 14 residues. V was cut by 5 bases and J by 3 bases, with 12 bases left in between. This CDR3 is CASSQRDLTDTQYF. The CDR3 DNA sequence: TGTGCCAGCAGTCAAAGGGACCTAACAGATACGCAGTATTTT.

The chain uses TRBV2 and TRBJ1-6, with D perhaps matching TRBD1 (5 bases). Between the trimmed V and J ends, which lost 7 bases and 0 bases, there was a span of 13 bases. The CDR3 extends over 16 amino acids. Per the germline V gene, CDR1 is SNHLY and CDR2 is FYNNEI. The DNA for the CDR3 is TGTGCCAGCATACAGGACCCAAGCTCCTATAATTCACCCCTCCACTTT. As protein: CASIQDPSSYNSPLHF.

V gene TRBV12-5 combines with J gene TRBJ2-5; 9 nucleotides align to TRBD1. The CDR3 covers 15 residues. Germline V gives CDR1 LGHNT, CDR2 FRNRAP. With 7 bases clipped from V and 5 bases from J, the junction kept 11 bases outside the gene matches. The DNA of the CDR3 is TGTGCTAGTGCTCCGGGACAGGGAGATAGGGAGACCCAGTACTTC. This codes for CASAPGQGDRETQYF.

The chain employs TRBV7-8 and TRBJ1-3, with D tentatively TRBD1 (6 bases). In germline, CDR1 is SGHVS, CDR2 FQNEAQ. CDR3 length: 15 residues. The V and J ends lost 5 bases and 0 bases respectively, with 11 bases between them. DNA of the CDR3: TGTGCCAGCAGCACGACAGGAATCTCTGGAAACACCATATATTTT. It translates to CASSTTGISGNTIYF.

V gene TRBV5-1 combines with J gene TRBJ2-3, with unresolved D. The CDR3 loop spans 15 amino acids. Between the trimmed V and J ends, which lost 4 bases and 4 bases, there was a span of 16 bases. The germline V gene encodes CDR1 SGHRS and CDR2 YFSETQ. The CDR3 coding sequence is TGCGCCAGCAGCCCCCCCCCAGCGAATCCAGATACGCAGTATTTT. Amino acids: CASSPPPANPDTQYF. Drawing the rest from reference TRBV5-1 and TRBJ2-3, the complete variable domain is KAGVTQTPRYLIKTRGQQVTLSCSPISGHRSVSWYQQTPGQGLQFLFEYFSETQRNKGNFPGRFSGRQFSNSRSEMNVSTLELGDSALYLCASSPPPANPDTQYFGPGTRLTVL.

CDR3 sequence: CASSANPGRSNYGYTF. The CDR3 bases are TGTGCCAGCAGCGCCAACCCGGGACGGTCGAACTATGGCTACACCTTC. The chain recombines TRBV7-9 with TRBJ1-2; maybe TRBD1 (5 bases). Germline CDR1 reads SEHNR; CDR2 reads FQNEAQ (reference sequence). Trimming cost V 5 bases and J 2 bases, with 18 bases left between them. The CDR3 has 16 amino acids.

The J gene is TRBJ1-5, the V gene TRBV9, with 7 bases matching TRBD1. Germline assignment: CDR1 SGDLS and CDR2 YYNGEE. This CDR3 comprises 15 residues. Germline trimming cut 4 bases from V and 7 bases from J; bases unmatched to any gene: 11. CDR3: CASSPNDRASQPQHF. The CDR3 nucleotides read TGTGCCAGCAGCCCCAACGACAGGGCATCACAGCCCCAGCATTTT.

This sequence joins TRBV6-6 and TRBJ1-1, with a possible D match to TRBD1 (6 bases). Trimming stripped 6 bases from V and 1 base from J, with 18 bases between. CDR3 length: 16 residues. Germline CDR1 reads MNHNY; CDR2 reads SVGAGI (reference sequence). CDR3 sequence reads: CASRITGTPSNTEAFF. In nucleotides, the CDR3 is TGTGCCAGCAGGATCACAGGGACTCCATCGAACACTGAAGCTTTCTTT.

This clone was seen a handful of times. The gene calls are TRBV6-5 and TRBJ1-5; D is perhaps TRBD1 (6 bases). Germline V gene data show CDR1 as MNHEY and CDR2 as SVGAGI. The CDR3 covers 15 residues. V was shortened by 0 bases and J by 4 bases, with 10 bases between the two germline ends. The CDR3 DNA follows: TGTGCCAGCAGTTACTCAGGACAGCTGAATCAGCCCCAGCATTTT. Protein: CASSYSGQLNQPQHF.

This clone has just one count. V and J are TRBV5-6 and TRBJ1-1; D ambiguous. This CDR3 comprises 15 residues. CDR1 SGHDT and CDR2 YYEEEE come from the germline V gene. V was shortened by 0 bases and J by 3 bases, with 12 bases between the two germline ends. As DNA, the CDR3 is TGTGCCAGCAGCTTGGGGCAGGTTCGTTACACTGAAGCTTTCTTT. This codes for CASSLGQVRYTEAFF.

This sequence joins TRBV11-3 and TRBJ2-3; D may be TRBD1 or TRBD2 (5 bases each). Germline-derived CDR1 and CDR2 are SGHNT and YENEEA. V dropped 5 bases and J dropped 6 bases, with 12 bases sitting between them. The CDR3 totals 13 residues. The CDR3 is CASSQGETDTQYF. CDR3 in DNA: TGTGCCAGCAGCCAGGGAGAAACGGATACGCAGTATTTT.

This rearrangement joins TRBV29-1 to TRBJ2-4; the D is unclear. This CDR3 region has 13 residues. Germline CDR1 and CDR2: SQVTM and ANQGSEA. The V and J ends lost 3 bases and 8 bases respectively, with 14 bases between them. The CDR3 loop reads CSVDGPGLDIQYF. DNA of the CDR3: TGCAGCGTTGACGGACCCGGCCTGGACATTCAGTACTTC.

The J gene is TRBJ2-7, the V gene TRBV3-1 (or the pseudogene TRBV3-2); 11 nucleotides agree with TRBD1. The trim removed 3 bases at V and 3 bases at J, leaving 1 base unmatched. Germline V gives CDR1 LGHDT, CDR2 YNNKEL (reference sequence). The CDR3 totals 14 residues. The CDR3 nucleotides read TGTGCCAGCAGCCAGGGGACAGGGGGCTACGAGCAGTACTTC. Translating it yields CASSQGTGGYEQYF.

The J gene is TRBJ2-5, the V gene TRBV3-1 (or the pseudogene TRBV3-2), with TRBD2 matching over 11 bases. Germline V gene sequence: CDR1 LGHDT, CDR2 YNNKEL (reference sequence). J lost 3 bases, V lost 4 bases, and 4 bases had no gene match. This CDR3 is built from 15 residues. CDR3 nucleotides: TGTGCCAGCAGCCCAGGACTAGCGGGTAAAGAGACCCAGTACTTC. Amino acid sequence: CASSPGLAGKETQYF.

The V gene is TRBV5-1, the J gene TRBJ2-2, with 7 bases lining up with TRBD1. Germline loops: CDR1 SGHRS, CDR2 YFSETQ. Germline trimming cut 4 bases from V and 7 bases from J; bases unmatched to any gene: 13. The CDR3 is 16 amino acids. CDR3 bases: TGCGCCAGCAGCGCCAACAGAGGGGACAGTAACGGGGAGCTGTTTTTT. It translates to CASSANRGDSNGELFF.

The chain couples TRBV28 to TRBJ1-6, with 11 nucleotides matching TRBD1. Losses at the gene ends were 2 bases for V and 7 bases for J; bases not matched to a gene: 7. Germline V CDR1 and CDR2: MDHEN, SYDVKM. This CDR3 comprises 17 residues. The CDR3 region is CASSLGGQGARNSPLHF. CDR3 DNA sequence: TGTGCCAGCAGTTTAGGAGGACAGGGGGCGCGGAATTCACCCCTCCACTTT.

The J gene is TRBJ1-4, the V gene TRBV5-1; maybe TRBD1 (6 bases). Trimming shortened V by 4 bases and J by 8 bases, and 15 bases separated the two germline ends. The length of the CDR3 is 14 residues. Per the germline V gene, CDR1 is SGHRS and CDR2 is YFSETQ. The CDR3 loop is CASSADSRGEKLFF. In DNA, the CDR3 is TGCGCCAGCAGCGCGGACAGCCGTGGGGAAAAACTGTTTTTT. The full variable domain, completed using reference TRBV5-1 and TRBJ1-4, is KAGVTQTPRYLIKTRGQQVTLSCSPISGHRSVSWYQQTPGQGLQFLFEYFSETQRNKGNFPGRFSGRQFSNSRSEMNVSTLELGDSALYLCASSADSRGEKLFFGSGTQLSVL.

For this clone: Other DNA sequences in the sample encode the same CDR3. The chain recombines TRBV28 with TRBJ1-2, with 7 positions matching TRBD1. Per germline, CDR1 MDHEN and CDR2 SYDVKM. V was pared by 8 bases and J by 8 bases, with 11 bases of the junction left unmatched. The CDR3 spans 13 residues. The CDR3 sequence is CASDREGAGGYTF. CDR3 nucleotides: TGTGCCAGCGACAGGGAGGGGGCGGGGGGCTACACCTTC.

The V gene is TRBV5-7, the J gene TRBJ2-5, with D possibly being TRBD1 (6 bases). TRBV5-7 is filed as an ORF, its function uncertain. This CDR3 comprises 17 residues. Trimming shortened V by 3 bases and J by 4 bases, and 22 bases separated the two germline ends. CDR3 amino acids: CASSCRLRGLGAETQYF. As DNA, the CDR3 is TGTGCCAGCAGCTGCCGACTCCGGGGCCTGGGGGCAGAGACCCAGTACTTC.

The J gene is TRBJ1-2, the V gene TRBV12-3 or TRBV12-4, with no clear D. This CDR3 contains 11 residues. V shed 1 base and J shed 7 bases, with 4 bases lying between them. For the CDR3, the DNA is TGTGCCAGCAGTTTAGTTAGTGGCTACACCTTC. This encodes CASSLVSGYTF.

This chain connects TRBV2 to TRBJ2-3; a weak D match, TRBD2 (5 bases). Between the trimmed V and J ends, which lost 4 bases and 1 base, there was a span of 9 bases. Germline V lookup: CDR1 SNHLY, CDR2 FYNNEI. The CDR3 loop spans 14 amino acids. The CDR3 here is CASSAGIRTDTQYF. In nucleotides, the CDR3 is TGTGCCAGCAGTGCCGGGATCCGCACAGATACGCAGTATTTT.

V gene TRBV7-9 combines with J gene TRBJ1-2; TRBD1 might be the D (6 bases). The CDR3 has 13 residues. Trimming shortened V by 0 bases and J by 7 bases, and 9 bases separated the two germline ends. CDR1 is SEHNR and CDR2 is FQNEAQ in the germline V gene (reference sequence). The CDR3 here is CASSLATGSGYTF. The CDR3 DNA sequence: TGTGCCAGCAGCTTAGCAACAGGGAGTGGCTACACCTTC.

The gene calls are TRBV27 and TRBJ1-2; TRBD1 might be the D (6 bases). Germline V gives CDR1 MNHEY, CDR2 SMNVEV (reference sequence). The CDR3 loop spans 15 amino acids. Trimming shortened V by 4 bases and J by 4 bases, and 16 bases separated the two germline ends. CDR3 sequence reads: CASSSQHTGTYGYTF. The CDR3 DNA reads TGTGCCAGCAGTTCACAGCATACAGGGACCTATGGCTACACCTTC.

In regard to this clone: This specimen includes other DNA sequences encoding the same CDR3. The CDR3 DNA sequence: TGTGCCAGCAGTGAACGCAGGGGCTATGGCTACACCTTC. Protein sequence: CASSERRGYGYTF. The V call is TRBV6-1, the J call TRBJ1-2; D possibly corresponds to TRBD1 (6 bases). V was cut by 2 bases and J by 4 bases, with 8 bases left in between. CDR1 is MNHNS, CDR2 SASEGT, per germline. CDR3 length: 13 amino acids.